This T cell receptor beta chain was observed in a study of CD8 T cells in ankylosing spondylitis. This clonotype was seen many times. Germline V gene data show CDR1 as ENHRY and CDR2 as SYGVKD. J lost 3 bases, V lost 3 bases, and 2 bases had no gene match. This CDR3 is 14 amino acids long. One entry per CDR3 protein, called by TCRdb with MiXCR from the 5' RACE reads. Here the sample spans approximately 340,000 distinct CDR3 sequences, roughly 15% being singletons. The chain employs TRBV10-3 and TRBJ2-3; TRBD2 matches at 8 bases. The TCR was taken from a male donor with ankylosing spondylitis or in good health (not recorded which). The sample taken for sequencing was blood, either unsorted or a sorted T cell fraction (not recorded which). The CDR3 spells CAISDPGGTDTQYF. The CDR3 DNA follows: TGTGCCATCAGTGACCCGGGAGGGACAGATACGCAGTATTTT.